The rows below give T cell receptor beta chains drawn from one sample of a study of blood T cell repertoires in COVID-19. Measured with immunoSEQ multiplex PCR; TCRdb has only the in-frame clones, and not every one. The data hold over 200,000 clones, with 60% to 75% observed a single time. Sequencing input: peripheral blood. The source of these receptors is a woman older than 75 with acute or convalescent COVID-19. Each CDR3 is given with its conserved first and last residue. A D gene is named only where the DNA matches it firmly. Clone size, where shown, is once, few, many, or a class for clones that have expanded.

d_gene | j_gene | abundance | v_gene | CDR3aa | CDR3nt
- | TRBJ1-1 | - | TRBV7-8 | CASSTTRDTAEAFF | TGTGCCAGCAGCACGACGCGGGATACTGCTGAAGCTTTCTTT
TRBD1 | TRBJ1-1 | - | TRBV3-1/TRBV3-2 | CASSRTGVDTEAFF | TGTGCCAGCAGCCGGACAGGGGTGGACACTGAAGCTTTCTTT
- | TRBJ2-2 | - | TRBV11-1 | CASSTIAAVTGELFF | TGTGCCAGCAGCACCATAGCGGCCGTCACCGGGGAGCTGTTTTTT
- | TRBJ2-7 | - | TRBV27 | CASSLRSNLYF | TGTGCCAGCAGTTTAAGGAGTAATTTGTACTTC
- | TRBJ2-7 | - | TRBV25-1 | CASRQASSYEQYF | TGTGCCAGCAGACAGGCGAGCTCCTACGAGCAGTACTTC
TRBD1 | TRBJ2-7 | once | TRBV18 | CASSPTGQGGYEQYF | TGTGCCAGCTCACCCACGGGACAGGGAGGTTACGAGCAGTACTTC
TRBD2 | TRBJ2-3 | - | TRBV6-1 | CASSERRGDTDTQYF | TGTGCCAGCAGTGAACGGCGGGGGGACACAGATACGCAGTATTTT
TRBD2 | TRBJ2-2 | - | TRBV19 | CASSNAGETGELFF | TGTGCCAGTAGTAATGCGGGAGAAACCGGGGAGCTGTTTTTT
- | TRBJ2-7 | - | TRBV5-1 | CASSYQGPLGEQYF | TGCGCCAGCAGCTATCAGGGCCCCCTTGGCGAGCAGTACTTC
TRBD1 | TRBJ2-7 | once | TRBV9 | CASSVRGLTGDEQYF | TGTGCCAGCAGCGTACGGGGGCTGACAGGGGACGAGCAGTACTTC
- | TRBJ2-5 | - | TRBV3-1/TRBV3-2 | CASTSRGRETQYF | TGTGCCAGCACCTCCAGGGGACGAGAGACCCAGTACTTC
- | TRBJ1-5 | - | TRBV6-5 | CASSGGGPQHF | TGTGCCAGCAGCGGGGGGGGGCCCCAGCATTTT
- | TRBJ1-1 | - | TRBV7-3 | CASSPSGNTEAFF | TGTGCCAGCAGCCCGAGCGGGAACACTGAAGCTTTCTTT
TRBD1 | TRBJ2-3 | - | TRBV18 | CASSPLGTGADTQYF | TGTGCCAGCTCACCACTCGGGACAGGGGCAGATACGCAGTATTTT
TRBD1 | TRBJ1-6 | - | TRBV7-8 | CASSPGTGAPLHF | TGTGCCAGCAGCCCGGGGACAGGGGCTCCCCTCCACTTT
- | TRBJ1-3 | few | TRBV18 | CASSPGEAYSGNTIYF | TGTGCCAGCTCACCAGGGGAGGCCTACTCTGGAAACACCATATATTTT
TRBD1 | TRBJ1-2 | - | TRBV18 | CASSPGQGAPGYTF | TGTGCCAGCTCACCTGGACAGGGGGCGCCGGGCTACACCTTC
TRBD1 | TRBJ1-2 | - | TRBV15 | CATSSRQGAQVYGYTF | TGTGCCACCAGCAGTCGACAGGGGGCGCAGGTCTATGGCTACACCTTC
- | TRBJ1-5 | once | TRBV20-1 | CSAREGHQPQHF | TGCAGTGCTCGTGAGGGGCATCAGCCCCAGCATTTT
- | TRBJ1-3 | - | TRBV7-9 | CASTPNNDNSGNTIYF | TGTGCCAGCACCCCGAACAACGACAACTCTGGAAACACCATATATTTT
TRBD1 | TRBJ1-2 | - | TRBV5-4 | CASSLPGQGIYGYTF | TGTGCCAGCAGCTTACCGGGACAGGGGATTTATGGCTACACCTTC
- | TRBJ1-5 | few | TRBV4-1 | CASSKSGGSNQPQHF | TGCGCCAGCAGTAAGTCGGGAGGTAGCAATCAGCCCCAGCATTTT
TRBD2 | TRBJ2-7 | - | TRBV6-6 | CASSGTGTSGGGEQYF | TGTGCCAGCAGCGGAACCGGGACTAGCGGGGGGGGAGAGCAGTACTTC
- | TRBJ1-3 | once | TRBV3-1/TRBV3-2 | CASSQDFAANTIYF | TGTGCCAGCAGCCAAGATTTCGCGGCAAACACCATATATTTT
TRBD1 | TRBJ1-2 | many | TRBV2 | CASSEPGQYYGYTF | TGTGCCAGCAGTGAACCGGGACAGTACTATGGCTACACCTTC
- | TRBJ2-1 | - | TRBV6-5 | CASSYEASKYNEQFF | TGTGCCAGCAGTTACGAGGCATCGAAGTACAATGAGCAGTTCTTC
- | TRBJ1-2 | - | TRBV9 | CASSVEPNPLFDGYTF | TGTGCCAGCAGCGTAGAGCCGAATCCCCTCTTCGATGGCTACACCTTC
TRBD2 | TRBJ2-7 | - | TRBV5-4 | CASSLGGLAAYEQYF | TGTGCCAGCAGCTTGGGGGGACTAGCGGCCTACGAGCAGTACTTC
TRBD2 | TRBJ2-1 | few | TRBV6-2/TRBV6-3 | CASSGEREWSYNEQFF | TGTGCCAGCAGCGGCGAGCGGGAGTGGTCCTACAATGAGCAGTTCTTC
- | TRBJ1-1 | once | TRBV29-1 | CSVGEEGEAFF | TGCAGCGTGGGAGAAGAAGGTGAAGCTTTCTTT
- | TRBJ2-3 | few | TRBV7-3 | CASSPGGGNTDTQYF | TGTGCCAGCAGCCCCGGAGGAGGGAACACAGATACGCAGTATTTT
TRBD2 | TRBJ2-2 | - | TRBV27 | CASSWTSTLYTGELFF | TGTGCCAGCAGTTGGACTAGCACGTTGTACACCGGGGAGCTGTTTTTT
- | TRBJ2-6 | - | TRBV5-1 | CASSYYMSSGANVLTF | TGCGCCAGCAGCTATTATATGAGCTCTGGGGCCAACGTCCTGACTTTC
- | TRBJ2-7 | - | TRBV6-2/TRBV6-3 | CASSYGGVGSYEQYF | TGTGCCAGCAGTTATGGTGGGGTCGGGAGCTACGAGCAGTACTTC
- | TRBJ2-2 | once | TRBV6-1 | CASSENYGELFF | TGTGCCAGCAGTGAAAACTACGGGGAGCTGTTTTTT
TRBD1 | TRBJ2-7 | - | TRBV28 | CASSRPWDSQTSYEQYF | TGTGCCAGCAGCCGACCCTGGGACAGCCAAACCTCCTACGAGCAGTACTTC
TRBD1 | TRBJ1-6 | - | TRBV6-1 | CASSDTGLQGSNSPLHF | TGTGCCAGCAGTGACACCGGGCTACAGGGGTCCAATTCACCCCTCCACTTT
TRBD1 | TRBJ2-6 | - | TRBV4-1 | CASSHPIVRAGTGGPGANVLTF | TGCGCCAGCAGCCATCCTATTGTACGCGCCGGGACAGGGGGCCCTGGGGCCAACGTCCTGACTTTC
- | TRBJ1-1 | - | TRBV5-5 | CASSSGHLSNTEAFF | TGTGCCAGCAGCTCCGGACACCTATCGAACACTGAAGCTTTCTTT
- | TRBJ1-1 | few | TRBV19 | CASKESGGNTEAFF | TGTGCCAGTAAAGAGTCGGGGGGAAACACTGAAGCTTTCTTT
TRBD1 | TRBJ1-2 | - | TRBV7-9 | CASSEGGQGSGGYTF | TGTGCCAGCAGCGAGGGGGGACAGGGGTCTGGAGGCTACACCTTC
TRBD2 | TRBJ2-4 | - | TRBV7-2 | CASSFGTSGSLAKNIQYF | TGTGCCAGCAGCTTCGGGACTAGCGGATCACTAGCCAAAAACATTCAGTACTTC
- | TRBJ2-2 | - | TRBV19 | CASSIKGQPNTGELFF | TGTGCCAGTAGTATAAAAGGACAGCCGAACACCGGGGAGCTGTTTTTT
- | TRBJ2-7 | many | TRBV2 | CASSGSREQYF | TGTGCCAGCAGTGGATCCCGGGAGCAGTACTTC
- | TRBJ1-1 | - | TRBV3-1/TRBV3-2 | CASSHGYRRTTEAFF | TGTGCCAGCAGCCATGGGTACCGCCGGACTACTGAAGCTTTCTTT
- | TRBJ2-1 | - | TRBV3-1/TRBV3-2 | CASGQTSPSYNEQFF | TGTGCCAGCGGCCAGACTAGTCCCTCCTACAATGAGCAGTTCTTC
- | TRBJ1-6 | - | TRBV6-5 | CASIPLTGVSPLHF | TGTGCCAGCATTCCCTTAACGGGGGTCTCACCCCTCCACTTT
- | TRBJ1-3 | few | TRBV12-5 | CARAGGNGNTIYF | TGTGCTAGGGCGGGGGGAAATGGAAACACCATATATTTT
- | TRBJ1-6 | - | TRBV15 | CATSLLLDSPLHF | TGTGCCACCAGCCTCCTCTTAGATTCACCCCTCCACTTT
TRBD1 | TRBJ1-6 | few | TRBV20-1 | CSASRGQGGVGSPLHF | TGCAGTGCTAGTCGAGGGCAGGGGGGTGTAGGTTCACCCCTCCACTTT
- | TRBJ2-7 | few | TRBV6-1 | CASSESKGSSYEQYF | TGTGCCAGCAGTGAATCGAAAGGGAGCTCCTACGAGCAGTACTTC
- | TRBJ2-3 | - | TRBV6-5 | CASSWGGGYTQYF | TGTGCCAGCAGTTGGGGAGGGGGGTATACGCAGTATTTT